The clone carrying this T cell receptor (beta chain) occurred many times. What it recognizes is unknown. This sample was included in a study of T-cell memory formation after mild COVID-19. Study results and limitations: Clones contracting day 15 to 85 were balanced CD4/CD8; later expanders leaned CD4+.

TCRdb reanalysed the 5' RACE reads using MiXCR and keeps one entry per CDR3 protein. The table records 450,000 to 650,000 distinct CDR3 sequences, approximately 21% of them present only once. CDR1 is SEHNR, CDR2 FQNEAQ, per germline (reference sequence). Trimming removed 6 bases from V and 3 bases from J, with 18 bases in between. This CDR3 has 15 amino acids. This TCR came from an adult woman who had mild COVID-19 (a few samples of this study predate the infection). Cell type and time point are not known. This chain connects TRBV7-9 to TRBJ2-7; TRBD1 might be the D (6 bases). Sample: PBMCs or a T cell subset sorted from them (not recorded which). CDR3 sequence (DNA): TGTGCCAGCAGGCCAGTAGGGGGACACGGCTACGAGCAGTACTTC. Translating gives CASRPVGGHGYEQYF.